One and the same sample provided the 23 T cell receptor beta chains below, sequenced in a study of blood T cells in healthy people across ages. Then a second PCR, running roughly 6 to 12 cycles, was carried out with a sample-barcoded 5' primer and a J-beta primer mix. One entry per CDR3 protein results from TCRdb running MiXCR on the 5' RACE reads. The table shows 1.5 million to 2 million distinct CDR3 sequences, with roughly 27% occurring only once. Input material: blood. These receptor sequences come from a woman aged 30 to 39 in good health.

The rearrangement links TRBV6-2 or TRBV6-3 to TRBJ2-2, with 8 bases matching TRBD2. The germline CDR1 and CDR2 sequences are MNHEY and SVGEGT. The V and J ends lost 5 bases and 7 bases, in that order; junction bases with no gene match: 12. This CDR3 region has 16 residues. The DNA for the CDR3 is TGTGCCAGCAGTCGGAGAGTTAGCGGGAATGGCGGGGAGCTGTTTTTT. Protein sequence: CASSRRVSGNGGELFF.

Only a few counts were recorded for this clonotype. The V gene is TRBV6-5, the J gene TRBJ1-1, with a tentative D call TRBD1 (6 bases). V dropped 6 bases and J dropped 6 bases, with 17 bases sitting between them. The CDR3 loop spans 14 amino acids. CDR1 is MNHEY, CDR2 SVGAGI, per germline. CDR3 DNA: TGTGCCAGCAGCCCACGATGGGGGGGCTCTGAAGCTTTCTTT. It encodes CASSPRWGGSEAFF.

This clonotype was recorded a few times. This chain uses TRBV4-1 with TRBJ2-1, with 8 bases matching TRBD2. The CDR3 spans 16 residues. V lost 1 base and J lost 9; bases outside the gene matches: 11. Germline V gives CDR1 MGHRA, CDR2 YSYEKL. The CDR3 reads CASSQGPAGAPGEQFF. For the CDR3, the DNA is TGCGCCAGCAGCCAAGGGCCAGCGGGGGCCCCTGGTGAGCAGTTCTTC.

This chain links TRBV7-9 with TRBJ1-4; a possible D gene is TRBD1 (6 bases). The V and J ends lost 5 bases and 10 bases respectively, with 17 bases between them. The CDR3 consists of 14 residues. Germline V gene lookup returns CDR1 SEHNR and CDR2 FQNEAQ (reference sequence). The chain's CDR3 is CASSDTGPGGKLFF. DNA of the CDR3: TGTGCCAGCAGCGATACAGGGCCTGGGGGAAAACTGTTTTTT.

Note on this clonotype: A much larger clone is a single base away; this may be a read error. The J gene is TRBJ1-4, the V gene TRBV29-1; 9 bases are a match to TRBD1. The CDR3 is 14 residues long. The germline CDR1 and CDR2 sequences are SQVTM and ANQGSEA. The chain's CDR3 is CNVRIGTGKEKLFF. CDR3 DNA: TGCAACGTACGAATCGGGACAGGGAAGGAAAAACTGTTTTTT.

The CDR3 is CASSFGGQGVNEQFF. The DNA of the CDR3 is TGTGCCAGCAGTTTCGGCGGACAGGGTGTGAATGAGCAGTTCTTC. The V call is TRBV7-3, the J call TRBJ2-1; 8 nucleotides align to TRBD1. Germline CDR1 reads SGHTA; CDR2 reads FQGTGA. The CDR3 spans 15 residues. The V segment lost 6 bases and the J segment 7 bases; nucleotides outside the gene matches: 11.

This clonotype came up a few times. Written as DNA, the CDR3 is TGTGCCAGCAGTAATCGACTTAGCGGCAATGAGCAGTACTTC. Protein sequence: CASSNRLSGNEQYF. This sequence joins TRBV2 and TRBJ2-7; the D gene is possibly TRBD2 (6 bases). The germline V gene has CDR1 SNHLY and CDR2 FYNNEI. V dropped 5 bases and J dropped 7 bases, with 18 bases sitting between them. This CDR3 is built from 14 residues.

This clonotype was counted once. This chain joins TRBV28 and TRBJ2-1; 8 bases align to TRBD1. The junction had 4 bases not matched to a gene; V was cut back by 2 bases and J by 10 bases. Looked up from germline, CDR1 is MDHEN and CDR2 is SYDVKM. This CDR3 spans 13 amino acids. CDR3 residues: CASSLGDRREQFF. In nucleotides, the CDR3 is TGTGCCAGCAGTTTAGGGGACAGGAGGGAGCAGTTCTTC.

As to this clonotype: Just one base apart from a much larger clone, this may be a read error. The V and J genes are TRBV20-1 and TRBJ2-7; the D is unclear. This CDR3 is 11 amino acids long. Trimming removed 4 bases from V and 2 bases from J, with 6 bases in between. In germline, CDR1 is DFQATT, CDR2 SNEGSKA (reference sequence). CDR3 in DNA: TGCAGTGCTAAAAACACCTACGAGCAGTACTTC. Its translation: CSAKNTYEQYF.

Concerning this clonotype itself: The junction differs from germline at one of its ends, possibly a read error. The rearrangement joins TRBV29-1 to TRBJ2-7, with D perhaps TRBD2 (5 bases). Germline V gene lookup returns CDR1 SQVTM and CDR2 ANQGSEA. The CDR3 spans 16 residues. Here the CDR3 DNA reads TGCAGCACATCTCACCTACCCACGGGCGGGTCCTATGAGCAGTACTTC. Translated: CSTSHLPTGGSYEQYF.

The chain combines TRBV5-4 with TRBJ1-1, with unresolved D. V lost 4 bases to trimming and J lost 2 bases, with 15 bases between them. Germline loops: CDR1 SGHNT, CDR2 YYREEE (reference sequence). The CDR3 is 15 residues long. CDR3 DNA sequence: TGTGCCAGCAGCCCACTTGTGGGCCGTAACACTGAAGCTTTCTTT. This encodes CASSPLVGRNTEAFF.

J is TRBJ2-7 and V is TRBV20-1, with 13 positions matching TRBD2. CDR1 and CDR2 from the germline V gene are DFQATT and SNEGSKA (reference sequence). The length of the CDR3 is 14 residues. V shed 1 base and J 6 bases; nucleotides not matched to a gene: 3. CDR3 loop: CSARGTSGSGEQYF. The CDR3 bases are TGCAGTGCTAGAGGGACTAGCGGGAGTGGCGAGCAGTACTTC.

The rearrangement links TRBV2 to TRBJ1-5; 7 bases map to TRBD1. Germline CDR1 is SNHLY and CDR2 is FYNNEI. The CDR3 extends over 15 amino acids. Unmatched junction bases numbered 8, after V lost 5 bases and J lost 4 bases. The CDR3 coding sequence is TGTGCCAGCAGTCGGACAGCAGGGGGTAATCAGCCCCAGCATTTT. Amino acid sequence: CASSRTAGGNQPQHF.

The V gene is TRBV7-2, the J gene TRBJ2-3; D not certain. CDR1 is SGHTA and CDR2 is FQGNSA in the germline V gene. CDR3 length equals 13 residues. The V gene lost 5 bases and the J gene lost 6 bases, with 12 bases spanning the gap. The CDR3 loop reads CASSLQILDTQYF. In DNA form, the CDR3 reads TGTGCCAGCAGCCTACAGATCCTGGATACGCAGTATTTT.

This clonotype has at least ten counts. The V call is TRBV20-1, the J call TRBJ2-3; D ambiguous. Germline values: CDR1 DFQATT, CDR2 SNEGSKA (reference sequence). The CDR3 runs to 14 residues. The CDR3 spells CSATQWSSTDTQYF. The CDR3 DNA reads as TGCAGCGCAACCCAGTGGAGTAGCACAGATACGCAGTATTTT.

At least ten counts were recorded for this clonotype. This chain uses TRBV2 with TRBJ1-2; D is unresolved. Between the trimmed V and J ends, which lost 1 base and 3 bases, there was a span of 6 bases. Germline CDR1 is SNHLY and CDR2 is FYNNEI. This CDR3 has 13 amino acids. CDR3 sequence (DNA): TGTGCCAGCAGTGAAGTTGGAGACTATGGCTACACCTTC. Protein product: CASSEVGDYGYTF.

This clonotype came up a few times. The CDR3 region is CSASHRGNEKLFF. CDR3 DNA: TGCAGTGCTAGCCACAGGGGTAATGAAAAACTGTTTTTT. The rearrangement uses TRBV20-1 and TRBJ1-4, with 7 bases fitting TRBD1. V was pared by 3 bases and J by 4 bases, with 2 bases of the junction left unmatched. CDR1 is DFQATT and CDR2 is SNEGSKA in the germline V gene (reference sequence). The CDR3 has 13 residues.

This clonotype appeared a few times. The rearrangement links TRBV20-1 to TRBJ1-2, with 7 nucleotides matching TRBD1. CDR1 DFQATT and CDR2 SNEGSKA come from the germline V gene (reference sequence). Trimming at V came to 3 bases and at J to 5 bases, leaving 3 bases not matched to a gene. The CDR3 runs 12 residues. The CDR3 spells CSARTGRYGYTF. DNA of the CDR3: TGCAGTGCTAGGACAGGGAGATATGGCTACACCTTC.

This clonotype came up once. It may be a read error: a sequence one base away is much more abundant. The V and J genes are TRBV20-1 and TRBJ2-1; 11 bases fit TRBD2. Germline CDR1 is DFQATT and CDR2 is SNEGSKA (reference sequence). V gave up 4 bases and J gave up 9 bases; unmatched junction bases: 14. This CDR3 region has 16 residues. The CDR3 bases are TGCAGTGCTATGTCACGAGTGACTAGCGGGGACAGTGAGCAGTTCTTC. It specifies CSAMSRVTSGDSEQFF.

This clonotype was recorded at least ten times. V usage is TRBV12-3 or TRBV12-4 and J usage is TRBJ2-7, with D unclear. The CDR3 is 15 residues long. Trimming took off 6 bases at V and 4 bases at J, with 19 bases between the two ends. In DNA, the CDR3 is TGTGCCAGCAGCTCCACACCCACCTCGAAATACGAGCAGTACTTC. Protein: CASSSTPTSKYEQYF.

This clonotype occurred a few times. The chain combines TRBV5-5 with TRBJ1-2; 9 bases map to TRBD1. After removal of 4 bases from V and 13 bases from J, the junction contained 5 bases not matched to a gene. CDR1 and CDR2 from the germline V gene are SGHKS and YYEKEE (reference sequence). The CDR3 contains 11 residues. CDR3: CASSQGQGRTF. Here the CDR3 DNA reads TGTGCCAGCAGCCAGGGACAGGGACGCACCTTC.

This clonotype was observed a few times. The CDR3 sequence: CASSFSRATDTQYF. CDR3 nucleotide sequence: TGTGCCAGCAGTTTTTCCAGAGCCACAGATACGCAGTATTTT. The chain is built from TRBV28 and TRBJ2-3; D is uncertain. V was clipped by 3 bases and J by 2 bases, with 9 bases between them. Germline CDR1 reads MDHEN; CDR2 reads SYDVKM. The CDR3 covers 14 residues.

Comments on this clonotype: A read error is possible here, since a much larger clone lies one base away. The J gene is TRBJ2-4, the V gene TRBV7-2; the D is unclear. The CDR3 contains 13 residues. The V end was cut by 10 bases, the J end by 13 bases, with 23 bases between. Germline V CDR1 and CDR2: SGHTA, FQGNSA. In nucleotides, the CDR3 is TGTGCCATATCTTTGTACTCCTACAATGAGCAGTACTTC. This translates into CAISLYSYNEQYF.